This T cell receptor beta chain was sequenced in a study of T cell responses to AZD1222 COVID-19 vaccine. CDR3 length: 15 residues. Germline CDR1 reads LNHDA; CDR2 reads SQIVND (reference sequence). Trimming left V 6 bases short and J 5 bases short, with 17 bases between. On this clone: The antigen is unknown.

Study observations and caveats: It should be noted that donors were predominantly white British and more often female, and clonal diversity was possibly underestimated. It was only after the peak T cell response that any repertoires were sampled. Close to half of all spike-specific TCRs reportedly target regions of the variants that are unmutated.

Repertoires were generated with immunoSEQ multiplex PCR, while TCRdb's copy carries only in-frame clones and drops some. This table has over 95,000 clones, around 89% appearing once. The sequenced sample was peripheral blood, obtained on day 0 of AZD1222 vaccination. The rearrangement uses TRBV19 and TRBJ2-1; D call uncertain. The clonotype comes from an adult in good health. The CDR3 region is CASSGLKTADNEQFF. Written as DNA, the CDR3 is TGTGCCAGTAGCGGATTAAAAACGGCGGACAATGAGCAGTTCTTC.